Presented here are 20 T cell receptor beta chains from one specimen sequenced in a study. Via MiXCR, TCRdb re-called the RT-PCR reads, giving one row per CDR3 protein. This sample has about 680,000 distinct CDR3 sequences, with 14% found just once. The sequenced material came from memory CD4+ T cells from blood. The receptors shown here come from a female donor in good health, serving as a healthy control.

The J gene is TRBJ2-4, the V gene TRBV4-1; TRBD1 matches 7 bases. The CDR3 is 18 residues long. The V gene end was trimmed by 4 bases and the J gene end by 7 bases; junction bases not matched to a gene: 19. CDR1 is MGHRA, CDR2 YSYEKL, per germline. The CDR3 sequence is CASSRSTGFLGNVNIQYF. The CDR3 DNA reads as TGCGCCAGCAGCCGGTCGACAGGGTTTTTGGGTAATGTGAACATTCAGTACTTC.

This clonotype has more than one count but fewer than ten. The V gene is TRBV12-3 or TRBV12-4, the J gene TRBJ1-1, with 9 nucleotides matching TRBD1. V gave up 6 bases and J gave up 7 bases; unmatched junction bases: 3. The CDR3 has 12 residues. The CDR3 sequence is CASRNRGLEAFF. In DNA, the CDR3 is TGTGCCAGCAGAAACAGGGGGCTTGAAGCTTTCTTT.

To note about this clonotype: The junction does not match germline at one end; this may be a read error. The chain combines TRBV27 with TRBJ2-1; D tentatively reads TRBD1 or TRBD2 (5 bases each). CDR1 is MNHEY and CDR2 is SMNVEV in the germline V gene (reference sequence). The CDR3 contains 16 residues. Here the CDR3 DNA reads TGTGCCAGCAGTTCCACCCATCGTCCGGGACCCACCTACACCCTCTTC. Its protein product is CASSSTHRPGPTYTLF.

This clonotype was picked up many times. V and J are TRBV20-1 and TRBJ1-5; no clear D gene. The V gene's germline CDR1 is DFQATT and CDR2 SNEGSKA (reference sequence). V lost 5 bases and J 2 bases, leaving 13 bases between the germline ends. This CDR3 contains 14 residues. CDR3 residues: CSAPSYTGNQPQHF. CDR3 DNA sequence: TGCAGTGCTCCTTCCTATACGGGCAATCAGCCCCAGCATTTT.

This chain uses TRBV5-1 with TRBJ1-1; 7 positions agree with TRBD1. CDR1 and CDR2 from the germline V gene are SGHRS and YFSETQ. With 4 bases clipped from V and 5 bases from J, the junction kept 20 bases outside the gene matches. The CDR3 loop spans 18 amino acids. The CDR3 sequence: CASSAARDSLRVLTEAFF. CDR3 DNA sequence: TGCGCCAGCAGCGCCGCCCGGGACAGCCTTAGGGTACTGACTGAAGCTTTCTTT.

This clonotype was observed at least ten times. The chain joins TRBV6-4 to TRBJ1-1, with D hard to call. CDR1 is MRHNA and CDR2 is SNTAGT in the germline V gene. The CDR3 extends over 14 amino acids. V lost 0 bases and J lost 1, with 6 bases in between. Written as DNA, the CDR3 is TGTGCCAGCAGTGACTCGAACAGGAACACTGAAGCTTTCTTT. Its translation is CASSDSNRNTEAFF.

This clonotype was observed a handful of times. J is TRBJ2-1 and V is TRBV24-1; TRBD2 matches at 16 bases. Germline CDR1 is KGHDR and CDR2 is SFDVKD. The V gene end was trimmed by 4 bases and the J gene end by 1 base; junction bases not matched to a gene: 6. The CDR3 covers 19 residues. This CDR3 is CATSDTGLAGGESYNEQFF. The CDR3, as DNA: TGTGCCACCAGTGACACGGGACTAGCGGGAGGGGAATCCTACAATGAGCAGTTCTTC.

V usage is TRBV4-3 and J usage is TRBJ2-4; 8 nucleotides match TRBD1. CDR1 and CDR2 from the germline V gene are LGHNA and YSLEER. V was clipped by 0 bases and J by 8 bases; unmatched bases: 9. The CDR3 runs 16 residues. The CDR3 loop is CASSQDWTGIRDIQYF. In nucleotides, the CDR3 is TGCGCCAGCAGCCAAGATTGGACAGGGATACGCGACATTCAGTACTTC.

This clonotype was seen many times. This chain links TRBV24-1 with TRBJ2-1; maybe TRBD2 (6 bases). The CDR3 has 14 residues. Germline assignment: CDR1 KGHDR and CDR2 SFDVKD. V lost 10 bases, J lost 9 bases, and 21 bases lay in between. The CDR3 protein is CATRRAGEVGEQFF. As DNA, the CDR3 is TGTGCCACAAGAAGAGCGGGCGAAGTGGGTGAGCAGTTCTTC.

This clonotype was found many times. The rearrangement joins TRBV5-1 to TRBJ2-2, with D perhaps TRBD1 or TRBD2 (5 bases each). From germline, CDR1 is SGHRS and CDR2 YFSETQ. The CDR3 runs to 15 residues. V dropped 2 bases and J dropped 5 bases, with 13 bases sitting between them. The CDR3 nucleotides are TGCGCCAGCAGCTTCCAGGGCTGGGGGACCGGGGAGCTGTTTTTT. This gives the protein CASSFQGWGTGELFF. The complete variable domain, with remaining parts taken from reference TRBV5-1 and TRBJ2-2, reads KAGVTQTPRYLIKTRGQQVTLSCSPISGHRSVSWYQQTPGQGLQFLFEYFSETQRNKGNFPGRFSGRQFSNSRSEMNVSTLELGDSALYLCASSFQGWGTGELFFGEGSRLTVL.

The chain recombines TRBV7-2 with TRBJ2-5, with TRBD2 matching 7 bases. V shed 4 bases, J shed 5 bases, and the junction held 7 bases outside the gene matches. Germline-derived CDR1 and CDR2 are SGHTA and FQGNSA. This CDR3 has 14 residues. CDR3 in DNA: TGTGCCAGCAGCTACCAGCGGGGTCAGGAGACCCAGTACTTC. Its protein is CASSYQRGQETQYF.

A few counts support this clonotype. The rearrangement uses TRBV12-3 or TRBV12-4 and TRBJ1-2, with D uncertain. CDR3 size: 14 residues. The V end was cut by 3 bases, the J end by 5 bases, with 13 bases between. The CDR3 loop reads CASSLAPDRYGYTF. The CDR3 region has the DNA TGTGCCAGCAGTTTGGCCCCCGATAGGTATGGCTACACCTTC.

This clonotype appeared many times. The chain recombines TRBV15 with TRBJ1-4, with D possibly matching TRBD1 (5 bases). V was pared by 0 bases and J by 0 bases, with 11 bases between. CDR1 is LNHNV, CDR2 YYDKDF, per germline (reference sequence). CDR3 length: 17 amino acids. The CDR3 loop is CATSREGVAATNEKLFF. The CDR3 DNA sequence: TGTGCCACCAGCAGAGAGGGGGTAGCGGCAACTAATGAAAAACTGTTTTTT.

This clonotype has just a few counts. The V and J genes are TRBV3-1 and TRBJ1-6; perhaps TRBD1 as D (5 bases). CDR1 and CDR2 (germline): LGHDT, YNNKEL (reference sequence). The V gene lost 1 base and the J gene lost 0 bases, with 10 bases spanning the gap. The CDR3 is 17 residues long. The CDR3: CASSQAGSGSYNSPLHF. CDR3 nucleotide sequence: TGTGCCAGCAGCCAAGCAGGGTCGGGCTCCTATAATTCACCCCTCCACTTT.

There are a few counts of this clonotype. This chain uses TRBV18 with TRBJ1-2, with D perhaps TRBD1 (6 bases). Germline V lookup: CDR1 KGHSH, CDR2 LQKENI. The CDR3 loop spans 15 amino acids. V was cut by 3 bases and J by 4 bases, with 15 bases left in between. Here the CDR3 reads CASSPSSGQIYGYTF. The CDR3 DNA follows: TGTGCCAGCTCACCTAGCAGTGGACAGATCTATGGCTACACCTTC.

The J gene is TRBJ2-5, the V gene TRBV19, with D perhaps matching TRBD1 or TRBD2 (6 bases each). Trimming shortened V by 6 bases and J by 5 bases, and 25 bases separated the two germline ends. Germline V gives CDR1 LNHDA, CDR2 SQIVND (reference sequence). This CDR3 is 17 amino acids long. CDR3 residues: CASRQGSGPDLEETQYF. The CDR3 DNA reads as TGTGCCAGTAGGCAGGGGAGCGGGCCTGATCTGGAGGAGACCCAGTACTTC.

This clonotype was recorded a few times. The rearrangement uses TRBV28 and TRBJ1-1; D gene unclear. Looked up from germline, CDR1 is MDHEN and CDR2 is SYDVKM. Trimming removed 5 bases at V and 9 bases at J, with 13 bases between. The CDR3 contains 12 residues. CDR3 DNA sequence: TGTGCCAGCAGTAAACAGCAACTTCAAGCTTTCTTT. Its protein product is CASSKQQLQAFF.

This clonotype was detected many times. This CDR3 is CASSSGTGQETQYF. In nucleotides, the CDR3 is TGTGCCAGCAGCTCCGGGACAGGACAAGAGACCCAGTACTTC. The chain has TRBV5-6 and TRBJ2-5; TRBD1 matches at 8 bases. CDR3 length equals 14 residues. Germline CDR1 and CDR2: SGHDT and YYEEEE. The V segment lost 3 bases and the J segment 2 bases; nucleotides outside the gene matches: 3. Variable domain in full (rest from reference TRBV5-6 and TRBJ2-5): DAGVTQSPTHLIKTRGQQVTLRCSPKSGHDTVSWYQQALGQGPQFIFQYYEEEERQRGNFPDRFSGHQFPNYSSELNVNALLLGDSALYLCASSSGTGQETQYFGPGTRLLVL.

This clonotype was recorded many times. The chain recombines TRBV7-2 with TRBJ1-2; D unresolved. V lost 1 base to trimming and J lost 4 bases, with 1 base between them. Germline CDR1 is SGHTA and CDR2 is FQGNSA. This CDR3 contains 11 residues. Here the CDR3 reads CASSLVYGYTF. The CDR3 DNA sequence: TGTGCCAGCAGCTTAGTCTATGGCTACACCTTC.

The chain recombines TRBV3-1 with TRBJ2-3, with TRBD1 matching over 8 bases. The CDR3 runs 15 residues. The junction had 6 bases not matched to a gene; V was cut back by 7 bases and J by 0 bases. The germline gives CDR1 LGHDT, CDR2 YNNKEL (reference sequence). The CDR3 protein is CASTTGDRSTDTQYF. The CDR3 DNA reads TGTGCCAGCACCACAGGGGACAGGAGCACAGATACGCAGTATTTT.